These 15 T cell receptor beta chains share one sample of origin, sequenced in a study of tumor-infiltrating lymphocytes in primary liver carcinoma. Germline DNA was also extracted, and blood RNA derived from unsorted whole blood. A constant-region primer primed TCR beta cDNA synthesis from about 530 ng of total RNA. Libraries for TCR beta were built through three nested multiplex PCR rounds, which together made up a slightly modified ARM-PCR procedure. Each of the first two PCR rounds ran roughly 9 cycles with TRBV1-TRBV30 forward and C-beta reverse primers. TCRdb processed the multiplex PCR reads anew with MiXCR; each CDR3 protein has one entry. The sample lists 310,000 or so distinct CDR3 sequences; 65% were seen once. Sequenced sample: peripheral blood. All receptors come from a man between 40 and 49 years old with primary liver carcinoma and hepatitis B virus infection.

A word on this clonotype: A much larger clone sits a single nucleotide away, making a read error possible. The rearrangement joins TRBV6-6 to TRBJ2-1; 8 bases fit TRBD2. The CDR3 has 18 amino acids. Germline CDR1 is MNHNY and CDR2 is SVGAGI (reference sequence). The CDR3 coding sequence is TGTGCCAGCAGTTACACCCTAGCCGGGAGGGTGGCGTACAATGGGCAGTTCTTC. Translation gives CASSYTLAGRVAYNGQFF.

This clonotype was observed a few times. This rearrangement joins TRBV5-1 to TRBJ2-5; D unresolved. Germline lookup yields CDR1 SGHRS and CDR2 YFSETQ. V gave up 0 bases and J gave up 6 bases, with 18 bases separating them. The CDR3 contains 16 residues. CDR3 DNA sequence: TGCGCCAGCAGCTTGGAAGTGACACTTGGGATGCAGACCCAGTACTTC. This encodes CASSLEVTLGMQTQYF.

The table lists this clonotype with many counts. The chain combines TRBV10-3 with TRBJ2-1; 9 bases agree with TRBD2. This CDR3 region has 13 residues. Germline V gene lookup returns CDR1 ENHRY and CDR2 SYGVKD. With 4 bases clipped from V and 9 bases from J, the junction kept 4 bases outside the gene matches. For the CDR3, the DNA is TGTGCCATCAGTGGGACTAGCGTGGGTGAGCAGTTCTTC. This encodes CAISGTSVGEQFF.

This clonotype was observed many times. The V gene is TRBV5-5, the J gene TRBJ2-3; tentatively, D is TRBD1 (6 bases). CDR1 and CDR2 (germline): SGHKS, YYEKEE (reference sequence). The CDR3 loop spans 15 amino acids. V was cut by 2 bases and J by 2 bases, with 12 bases left in between. In DNA, the CDR3 is TGTGCCAGCAGCTTAGGGGACACACCCACAGATACGCAGTATTTT. Protein: CASSLGDTPTDTQYF.

The chain links TRBV6-5 to TRBJ2-7, with TRBD2 identical over 12 bases. The length of the CDR3 is 14 residues. The germline CDR1 and CDR2 sequences are MNHEY and SVGAGI. Germline trimming cut 10 bases from V and 5 bases from J; bases unmatched to any gene: 9. CDR3 DNA: TGTGCCATCAGGAGGACTAGCGGGATCAACGAGCAGTACTTC. Amino acids: CAIRRTSGINEQYF.

The chain is built from TRBV5-1 and TRBJ2-5; 9 bases fit TRBD1. The trim removed 5 bases at V and 2 bases at J, leaving 4 bases unmatched. The germline V gene has CDR1 SGHRS and CDR2 YFSETQ. The CDR3 contains 14 residues. CDR3 region: CASRLQGAQETQYF. CDR3 DNA: TGCGCCAGCAGACTACAGGGGGCGCAAGAGACCCAGTACTTC. The full variable domain, rest sourced from reference TRBV5-1 and TRBJ2-5, is KAGVTQTPRYLIKTRGQQVTLSCSPISGHRSVSWYQQTPGQGLQFLFEYFSETQRNKGNFPGRFSGRQFSNSRSEMNVSTLELGDSALYLCASRLQGAQETQYFGPGTRLLVL.

Note on this clonotype: One end of the junction is discordant with germline, which a read error may explain. V is TRBV11-2 and J is TRBJ2-7; 11 nucleotides agree with TRBD2. The V gene's germline CDR1 is SGHAT and CDR2 FQNNGV. The CDR3 has 17 amino acids. The CDR3 sequence: CVSSFFFSGGALGEQYF. The DNA for the CDR3 is TGTGTCAGCAGCTTTTTCTTTAGCGGGGGGGCCTTAGGTGAGCAGTACTTC.

This clonotype was found many times. CDR3 sequence reads: CASELAGVENEQFF. The CDR3 bases are TGTGCCAGCGAACTAGCGGGAGTGGAAAATGAGCAGTTCTTC. V gene TRBV6-2 or TRBV6-3 combines with J gene TRBJ2-1; 11 positions agree with TRBD2. The CDR3 runs to 14 residues. With 8 bases clipped from V and 7 bases from J, the junction kept 7 bases outside the gene matches. Germline V lookup: CDR1 MNHEY, CDR2 SVGEGT.

The CDR3 coding sequence is TGTGCCAGCAGCTGGGCTAGCGGGGCCTACGAGCAGTACTTC. It encodes CASSWASGAYEQYF. The genes are TRBV5-6 and TRBJ2-7; 9 bases fit TRBD2. CDR1 SGHDT and CDR2 YYEEEE come from the germline V gene. The CDR3 length is 14 residues. V shed 3 bases and J 2 bases; nucleotides not matched to a gene: 3.

This clonotype has a count of ten or more. The rearrangement links TRBV6-2 or TRBV6-3 to TRBJ2-5; the match to TRBD2 covers 10 bases. The germline CDR1 and CDR2 sequences are MNHEY and SVGEGT. The V and J ends lost 1 base and 2 bases, in that order; junction bases with no gene match: 7. This CDR3 spans 17 amino acids. DNA for the CDR3: TGTGCCAGCAGTTACTGGCGGACTAGCGGTCGGCAAGAGACCCAGTACTTC. This encodes CASSYWRTSGRQETQYF.

About this clonotype: This sequence may be a read error, since a much larger clone differs from it by one base. The rearrangement links TRBV6-1 to TRBJ2-4, with D tentatively TRBD1 (6 bases). Looked up from germline, CDR1 is MNHNS and CDR2 is SASEGT. The CDR3 spans 18 residues. The CDR3 DNA reads as TGTACCAGCAGTGAAGCGCAAGACGTCGGGACACCGAAAAACATTCAGTACTTC. As protein: CTSSEAQDVGTPKNIQYF.

In the case of this clonotype: The junction does not match germline at one end; this may be a read error. The chain has TRBV10-2 and TRBJ2-7; 8 positions agree with TRBD2. Looked up from germline, CDR1 is WSHSY and CDR2 is SAAADI. There are 14 residues in the CDR3. This CDR3 reads CASSRESGSGERYF. CDR3 DNA: TGCGCCAGCAGCCGCGAGAGCGGGAGCGGTGAGCGGTACTTC.

The V gene is TRBV11-2, the J gene TRBJ2-2; D is possibly TRBD1 (6 bases). Germline CDR1 is SGHAT and CDR2 is FQNNGV. This CDR3 has 13 amino acids. Trimming pared 5 bases from V and 11 bases from J, leaving 15 bases between. The CDR3 region has the DNA TGTGCCAGCAGCCGCAGGGGCAACACCGAGCTGTTTTTT. It is translated as CASSRRGNTELFF.

This clonotype came up many times. The chain couples TRBV29-1 to TRBJ2-1; the match to TRBD2 covers 8 bases. The CDR3 length is 16 residues. The ends lost 0 bases at V and 5 bases at J; junction bases unmatched: 9. Germline CDR1 and CDR2: SQVTM and ANQGSEA. The CDR3 DNA sequence: TGCAGCGTTGAAGATCTATTAAATAGCGGGAACAATGAGCAGTTCTTC. This gives the protein CSVEDLLNSGNNEQFF.

There are a few counts of this clonotype. V usage is TRBV27 and J usage is TRBJ2-3; 16 bases agree with TRBD2. Germline V lookup: CDR1 MNHEY, CDR2 SMNVEV (reference sequence). The CDR3 is 20 residues long. After removal of 5 bases from V and 2 bases from J, the junction contained 13 bases not matched to a gene. DNA of the CDR3: TGTGCCAGCAGTATCCGCTTCCCGGGACTAGCGGGAGGGTTCACAGATACGCAGTATTTT. It specifies CASSIRFPGLAGGFTDTQYF.